This T cell receptor (beta chain) was identified during a study of early T cells in non-severe SARS-CoV-2 infection (dated by TCRdb to about 2021). The study in broad terms: Because TCR sequencing was done on bulk RNA from unsorted whole blood, the alpha and beta chains could not be paired.

The protocol used for the library was 5' RACE. Sequencing took place on a NextSeq 500. Unique molecular identifiers were attached to individual cDNA molecules in the TCR library protocol so that sequencing error and PCR bias could be corrected. Both TCR alpha and beta chains were sequenced, and tight co-correlation was observed between alpha and beta sequence abundances in each sample. The authors' pipeline ran thus. Decombinator V4 was used to annotate the V gene, J gene and CDR3 of the TCR sequences. TCRs were defined as expanded if a significant change between any two time points was detected under a Poisson model with p below 0.0001. TCR abundances were normalised to the total number of TCRs sequenced per sample and were expressed as counts per million. MAIT TCRs were defined by TRAV1-2 paired with TRAJ12, TRAJ20 or TRAJ33, and iNKT TCRs by TRAV10 paired with TRAJ18. VDJdb, accessed 1 November 2021, was searched for CMV, EBV and SARS-CoV-2 annotated TCRs, with TCRs annotated for multiple antigens excluded. Using fastp at Q25 and MiXCR, TCRdb reprocessed the public reads and kept productive beta chains. Rows with a matching CDR3 protein are joined into one entry that keeps the most common DNA and genes. These V and J calls derive from TCRdb rather than the authors' analysis. This sample comprises 35,000 to 50,000 distinct CDR3 sequences, 20% to 25% of them detected only once. About 4.7% of the sample belongs to the ten largest clones.

A word on this clonotype: Its target antigen remains unknown. The record has no base qualities; no much larger clone is one base away.

The germline V end is reduced by 6 bases and the J end by 8 bases; junction bases left unmatched: 12. In the germline V gene, CDR1 corresponds to SGHAT and CDR2 to FQNNGV. Including cysteine and phenylalanine, the CDR3 has 16 amino acids. Only the CDR3 part of the read is kept: 48 bases, read in frame from the first base. A case-control design nested within a healthcare worker cohort in London, UK, was used, with weekly nasopharyngeal swab PCR tests and blood sampling performed. Healthcare workers were enrolled in the week of the UK lockdown, from 23 to 31 March 2020, and were followed every week for up to roughly 16 weeks. Summary of the overall study and its limitations: VDJdb matching was skewed toward anti-spike CD8 responses and likely underestimated virus-specific expansions, missing private and CD4 specificities.

Sequencing used whole blood, obtained at baseline. Recombination joined TRBV11-2 with TRBJ1-6; 8 of the junction bases match TRBD1. This clonotype originated in an adult who was a healthcare worker with PCR-confirmed SARS-CoV-2 infection or an uninfected control (not recorded which). The CDR3 protein is CASSRRDRTIYSPLHF. Here is the DNA: TGTGCCAGCAGTCGCCGGGACAGGACGATCTATTCACCCCTCCACTTT.